This TCR beta chain was captured by sequencing in a study of blood T cells in healthy people across ages. CDR3 length: 16 amino acids. The ends lost 0 bases at V and 11 bases at J; junction bases unmatched: 15. CDR1 and CDR2 from the germline V gene are LGHNA and YNFKEQ. Using a J-beta primer mix together with a sample-barcoded 5' primer, a second PCR was run for about 6 to 12 cycles. TCRdb fed the 5' RACE reads into MiXCR, producing one record per CDR3 protein. The sample shows about 730,000 distinct CDR3 sequences, roughly 44% of them seen only once. The sample consisted of blood. The source is a woman aged 55-70 years in good health. This chain uses TRBV4-2 with TRBJ2-5, with 7 bases aligning to TRBD2. CDR3 amino acids: CASSQDRGTGGNEQYF. CDR3 bases: TGTGCCAGCAGCCAAGATCGCGGGACGGGAGGCAATGAGCAGTACTTC.